A selection of T cell receptor beta chains follows, all from one sample in a study of T cells in Graves' hyperthyroidism and ophthalmopathy. TCRdb passed the multiplex PCR reads through MiXCR, listing each CDR3 protein once. The sample records 450,000 to 650,000 distinct CDR3 sequences, 15% to 20% being singletons. The sequencing sample was made of blood. The source is a woman under 30 with Graves' ophthalmopathy. Both conserved end residues are part of each CDR3. The order of the fields is V gene, D gene, J gene, CDR3 protein. The D gene is left open where the match is weak.

v_gene: TRBV27
d_gene: TRBD1
j_gene: TRBJ1-5
CDR3aa: CASGGTGNQPQHF

v_gene: TRBV30
d_gene: -
j_gene: TRBJ1-1
CDR3aa: CAWKSGRVSNMSTEAFF

v_gene: TRBV7-2
d_gene: -
j_gene: TRBJ2-5
CDR3aa: CASSAGQTNQETQYF

v_gene: TRBV28
d_gene: TRBD1
j_gene: TRBJ2-3
CDR3aa: CASSGQGVGDTQYF

v_gene: TRBV24-1
d_gene: -
j_gene: TRBJ1-1
CDR3aa: CATSRRDTEAFF

v_gene: TRBV13
d_gene: TRBD2
j_gene: TRBJ2-1
CDR3aa: CASRVRLATSYNEQFF

v_gene: TRBV10-3
d_gene: -
j_gene: TRBJ2-7
CDR3aa: CAISERVSYEQYF

v_gene: TRBV27
d_gene: -
j_gene: TRBJ1-5
CDR3aa: CASSLKRLAHSFSYSNQPQHF

v_gene: TRBV24-1
d_gene: -
j_gene: TRBJ1-1
CDR3aa: CATTAGGNTEAFF

v_gene: TRBV7-9
d_gene: -
j_gene: TRBJ2-3
CDR3aa: CASNLVGEGARRDTQYF

v_gene: TRBV28
d_gene: -
j_gene: TRBJ2-2
CDR3aa: CASGSEVGAGTGELFF

v_gene: TRBV4-2
d_gene: -
j_gene: TRBJ1-5
CDR3aa: CASSQDSNQPQHF

v_gene: TRBV27
d_gene: TRBD1
j_gene: TRBJ1-5
CDR3aa: CASSRYRGEGNQPQHF

v_gene: TRBV7-9
d_gene: -
j_gene: TRBJ1-5
CDR3aa: CASSLGSDLNQPQHF

v_gene: TRBV5-6
d_gene: TRBD1
j_gene: TRBJ1-5
CDR3aa: CASSIRTGRYSNQPQHF

v_gene: TRBV12-3/TRBV12-4
d_gene: TRBD1
j_gene: TRBJ1-2
CDR3aa: CASSLAGTASGYTF

v_gene: TRBV7-9
d_gene: TRBD2
j_gene: TRBJ2-1
CDR3aa: CASSYARTSAHNEQFF

v_gene: TRBV2
d_gene: TRBD1
j_gene: TRBJ2-7
CDR3aa: CASSETGVEQYF

v_gene: TRBV4-3
d_gene: -
j_gene: TRBJ2-1
CDR3aa: CASSQRGTYNEQFF

v_gene: TRBV7-9
d_gene: -
j_gene: TRBJ2-1
CDR3aa: CASRDGRENYNEQFF

v_gene: TRBV5-8
d_gene: -
j_gene: TRBJ1-2
CDR3aa: CASRAIGGTYGYTF

v_gene: TRBV7-3
d_gene: -
j_gene: TRBJ2-1
CDR3aa: CASSKSSDEQFF

v_gene: TRBV2
d_gene: -
j_gene: TRBJ1-1
CDR3aa: CASKWTARDTEAFF

v_gene: TRBV7-2
d_gene: -
j_gene: TRBJ1-6
CDR3aa: CASSWGRGESSYNSPLHF

v_gene: TRBV20-1
d_gene: TRBD2
j_gene: TRBJ2-1
CDR3aa: CSASRSGVRSSYNEQFF

v_gene: TRBV29-1
d_gene: TRBD1
j_gene: TRBJ1-2
CDR3aa: CSVDAGGINYGYTF

v_gene: TRBV30
d_gene: -
j_gene: TRBJ1-6
CDR3aa: CAWSVTGDFNSPLHF

v_gene: TRBV6-1
d_gene: -
j_gene: TRBJ1-2
CDR3aa: CASSGQNNYGYTF

v_gene: TRBV14
d_gene: -
j_gene: TRBJ1-1
CDR3aa: CASSQGMVYTEAFF

v_gene: TRBV5-1
d_gene: -
j_gene: TRBJ2-5
CDR3aa: CANSLEGILETQYF

v_gene: TRBV13
d_gene: -
j_gene: TRBJ1-1
CDR3aa: CASSLKEGYPEAFF

v_gene: TRBV5-4
d_gene: -
j_gene: TRBJ2-1
CDR3aa: CASSLESTGGVLNEQFF

v_gene: TRBV7-9
d_gene: -
j_gene: TRBJ1-1
CDR3aa: CASSATYRGDTEAFF

v_gene: TRBV20-1
d_gene: -
j_gene: TRBJ1-1
CDR3aa: CSARSGVLNTEAFF

v_gene: TRBV18
d_gene: -
j_gene: TRBJ2-3
CDR3aa: CASSPDQVGTDTQYF

v_gene: TRBV10-1
d_gene: -
j_gene: TRBJ1-1
CDR3aa: CASSESTVNTEAFF

v_gene: TRBV10-2
d_gene: -
j_gene: TRBJ2-1
CDR3aa: CASSEVEYNEQFF

v_gene: TRBV11-2
d_gene: -
j_gene: TRBJ1-5
CDR3aa: CASSLEGYGSNQPQHF

v_gene: TRBV7-9
d_gene: TRBD1
j_gene: TRBJ2-7
CDR3aa: CASSFGQGSTYEQYF

v_gene: TRBV28
d_gene: -
j_gene: TRBJ1-2
CDR3aa: CASTPAWDGYGYTF

v_gene: TRBV5-1
d_gene: -
j_gene: TRBJ2-3
CDR3aa: CASSLQSDTQYF

v_gene: TRBV5-1
d_gene: -
j_gene: TRBJ2-7
CDR3aa: CASSLAQRDEQYF

v_gene: TRBV13
d_gene: -
j_gene: TRBJ2-7
CDR3aa: CASSFGSGAAQYF

v_gene: TRBV6-4
d_gene: -
j_gene: TRBJ2-6
CDR3aa: CASSKGADGANVLTF

v_gene: TRBV2
d_gene: TRBD1
j_gene: TRBJ2-7
CDR3aa: CASSGGQGAMREQYF

v_gene: TRBV25-1
d_gene: -
j_gene: TRBJ2-7
CDR3aa: CASSEEGSLSYEQYF

v_gene: TRBV30
d_gene: -
j_gene: TRBJ2-5
CDR3aa: CAWSLMGGAGGKTQYF